This T cell receptor beta chain was recorded in a study of T-cell reconstitution after alpha-beta-depleted transplantation in children (dated by TCRdb to 2016 to 2018). Broadly, across the study: Using TCR repertoire profiling, the study followed T-cell immune reconstitution in a quantitative way in children after TCRalphabeta/CD19-depleted allogeneic hematopoietic cell transplantation.

The CDR3 contains 13 residues, cysteine and valine counted. Here the CDR3 DNA is all that survives: 39 bases in frame from base 1. V is cut by 1 base and J by 5 bases, and the space between the germline ends is 9 bases. According to the germline V gene (reference sequence), CDR1 reads SEHNR and CDR2 reads FQNEAQ. This clonotype was counted between two and nine times. This receptor's antigen is unknown. No base-level quality is on record; no much larger clone is a single base apart. Receptors were amplified or captured by PCR. TCRdb names Illumina HiSeq 2500 as the instrument used. To normalize quantification of the TCRbeta repertoire, the TCR libraries were built with molecular barcoding that relied on unique molecular identifiers. Starting from the raw public reads, TCRdb applied fastp trimming at Q25, assembled clones with MiXCR and retained in-frame beta chains. Rows matching on CDR3 protein sequence are summarized as one entry with the most common DNA and genes. The sample data list some 640,000 distinct CDR3 sequences, and over 15% of these were observed just once. The top ten clones comprise approximately 1% of the sample.

The chain employs TRBV7-9 and TRBJ2-7; the D gene is possibly TRBD1, with 6 bases matching. Material: PBMCs from the stem cell graft donor, obtained from the stem cell graft. The TCR originated in a human donor who donated a stem cell graft to a child with acute myeloid leukemia. CDR3 reads: CASSLEDSNEQYV. The DNA sequence is as follows: TGTGCCAGCAGCTTAGAGGACAGCAACGAGCAGTACGTC.